The sequence of this T cell receptor (beta chain) was determined in a study of breast tumors, draining lymph nodes, adjacent tissues. In TCRdb, the multiplex PCR reads were re-called with MiXCR into one record per CDR3 protein. Of 13,000 or so distinct CDR3 sequences in the sample, roughly half were seen once. The clonotype was recovered from a female donor with breast cancer. Some clones in this sample may be carry-over from other donors' samples. The sequencing sample was made of tumor-adjacent breast tissue.

The DNA of the CDR3 is TGTGCCAGCAGCTTAGGGGCGGGAGGTAGCGAGCAGTACTTC. It encodes CASSLGAGGSEQYF. The chain carries TRBV5-6 and TRBJ2-7; 8 bases match TRBD2. Germline V CDR1 and CDR2: SGHDT, YYEEEE. Losses at the gene ends were 2 bases for V and 6 bases for J; bases not matched to a gene: 7. The CDR3 runs to 14 residues.